This entry lists 10 T cell receptor beta chains sequenced from one sample in a study of human CD8 memory T cell subsets. A UMI-labeled 5' RACE approach was the method that produced the TCR beta libraries. TCRdb re-analyzed the 5' RACE reads; it lists each CDR3 protein once, without DNA. This sample's table reports fewer than 7,500 distinct CDR3 sequences. Sequenced input: CD8+ T cells from PBMCs. Receptor source: a human donor in good health.

This rearrangement joins TRBV2 to TRBJ1-2. The V gene's germline CDR1 is SNHLY and CDR2 FYNNEI. This CDR3 contains 11 residues. CDR3 protein: CASSRLVGYTF.

By frequency, this clonotype registers medium-sized. This chain uses TRBV2 with TRBJ1-6; TCRdb's D call of TRBD1 is untestable without DNA. Germline lookup yields CDR1 SNHLY and CDR2 FYNNEI. The CDR3 loop spans 14 amino acids. The CDR3 spells CASSENRGNSPLHF.

Measured by frequency, this clonotype is medium-sized. V and J are TRBV7-9 and TRBJ2-1; the D call from TCRdb, TRBD1, cannot be confirmed without DNA. Germline assignment: CDR1 SEHNR and CDR2 FQNEAQ (reference sequence). The CDR3 length is 11 residues. The CDR3 sequence is CASSLGGEQFF.

The CDR3: CAVGTAQSYEQYF. V is TRBV10-3 and J is TRBJ2-7; TCRdb indicates TRBD1, and absent DNA this call remains unverified. The CDR3 has 13 amino acids. The germline V gene has CDR1 ENHRY and CDR2 SYGVKD.

The V and J genes are TRBV24-1 and TRBJ2-2; the TRBD1 assignment by TCRdb is unverifiable without DNA. From germline, CDR1 is KGHDR and CDR2 SFDVKD. This CDR3 is built from 14 residues. The CDR3 sequence: CATSDSLSSGELFF.

J is TRBJ2-2 and V is TRBV24-1. The germline CDR1 and CDR2 sequences are KGHDR and SFDVKD. This CDR3 has 14 amino acids. Here the CDR3 reads CATRAGRGTGELFF.

Frequency places this clonotype as medium-sized. This chain links TRBV5-6 with TRBJ2-5; TCRdb picks TRBD1, but there is no DNA to check that call. The CDR3 runs to 14 residues. Germline loops: CDR1 SGHDT, CDR2 YYEEEE. The CDR3 here is CASSPGGFQETQYF. The full variable domain, rest sourced from reference TRBV5-6 and TRBJ2-5, is DAGVTQSPTHLIKTRGQQVTLRCSPKSGHDTVSWYQQALGQGPQFIFQYYEEEERQRGNFPDRFSGHQFPNYSSELNVNALLLGDSALYLCASSPGGFQETQYFGPGTRLLVL.

The V call is TRBV6-4, the J call TRBJ2-2. The CDR3 totals 12 residues. Germline V gene lookup returns CDR1 MRHNA and CDR2 SNTAGT. The CDR3 spells CASRNNTGELFF.

The chain links TRBV24-1 to TRBJ2-1; TCRdb names TRBD2, which stays unverified in the absence of DNA. CDR3 length: 13 amino acids. From germline, CDR1 is KGHDR and CDR2 SFDVKD. This CDR3 reads CATSDPLENEQFF.

This chain uses TRBV12-3 or TRBV12-4 with TRBJ1-1. CDR3 size: 17 residues. This CDR3 reads CASSLAPTTRLNTEAFF.